A selection of T cell receptor beta chains follows, all from one sample in a study of OX40 agonist ivuxolimab in advanced cancers. This table comes from immunoSEQ multiplex PCR, and its TCRdb copy is limited to in-frame clones, with some not included. The data hold tens of thousands of clones, with about nine tenths observed a single time. The specimen comprised CD4+ or CD8+ T cells sorted from blood, sampled in a trial of the OX40 agonist ivuxolimab. These receptors were obtained from an adult with an advanced solid tumor such as melanoma, head and neck, liver or kidney cancer. CDR3s include the opening cysteine and the closing phenylalanine or tryptophan. The D gene is left open where the match is weak. Part of the rows lack a size; the others show once, few, many or a class for expanded clones.

TRBJ2-4,TRBV9,-,-,TGTGCCAGCAGCCGAAGAGATGGTGGGGAAGCCAAAAACATTCAGTACTTC,CASSRRDGGEAKNIQYF
TRBJ1-4,TRBV5-1,-,-,TGCGCCAGCAGCCTGGGAGGCCTTAATGAAAAACTGTTTTTT,CASSLGGLNEKLFF
TRBJ1-2,TRBV28,few,-,TGTGCCAGCAGTTTCCCTGGGGGCAGGGCCAGTGGCTACACCTTC,CASSFPGGRASGYTF
TRBJ2-7,TRBV10-3,once,-,TGTGCCATCAGTGAGTTCGGAGACAGTCAGGAGTACTTC,CAISEFGDSQEYF
TRBJ1-1,TRBV5-6,-,-,TGTGCCAGCAGCTTCGCACCTAACACTGAAGCTTTCTTT,CASSFAPNTEAFF
TRBJ1-2,TRBV29-1,-,-,TGCAGCGCCCGAAGGGGGGCAGGTGGCTACACCTTC,CSARRGAGGYTF
TRBJ2-5,TRBV6-6,-,-,TGTGCCAGCAGCTTGGACTTCTCGACTGCAGAGACCCAGTACTTC,CASSLDFSTAETQYF
TRBJ2-5,TRBV7-2,-,TRBD2,TGTGCCAGCAGTCTCTTCCTAGCGGGAGAAGAGACCCAGTACTTC,CASSLFLAGEETQYF
TRBJ2-2,TRBV4-1,-,TRBD2,TGCGCCAGCAGCCATGGTAGCGGGGGGGCTTTTAACACCGGGGAGCTGTTTTTT,CASSHGSGGAFNTGELFF
TRBJ1-1,TRBV28,-,TRBD1,TGTGCCAGCAGTTTATACCAGGGGGCGAGGTATACTGAAGCTTTCTTT,CASSLYQGARYTEAFF
TRBJ1-1,TRBV6-5,-,-,TGTGCCAGCAGCCGACAGGTTAACACTGAAGCTTTCTTT,CASSRQVNTEAFF
TRBJ1-6,TRBV9,-,-,TGTGCCAGCAGCCCCCATACAGATTCACCCCTCCACTTT,CASSPHTDSPLHF
TRBJ2-3,TRBV9,-,TRBD2,TGTGCCAGCAGCCCTAGCGGGAGCACAGATACGCAGTATTTT,CASSPSGSTDTQYF
TRBJ1-4,TRBV5-6,-,-,TGTGCCAGCAGCTTGGCAGGAATAACAACTAATGAAAAACTGTTTTTT,CASSLAGITTNEKLFF
TRBJ1-2,TRBV4-1,-,-,TGCGCCAGCAGCTCATACTGGGGCCCCCCCTTTCTGGGCCTCCGCTACACCTTC,CASSSYWGPPFLGLRYTF
TRBJ1-1,TRBV7-2,once,-,TGTGCCAGCAGCTCGTCCCGGCCCACTGAAGCTTTCTTT,CASSSSRPTEAFF
TRBJ2-1,TRBV7-3,-,-,TGTGCCAGCAGTCCTAGGCCCACCTACAATGAGCAGTTCTTC,CASSPRPTYNEQFF
TRBJ2-5,TRBV23-1,-,-,TGCGCCAGCAGTCAATCATGGTGTGAGGAACAAGAGACCCAGTACTTC,CASSQSWCEEQETQYF
TRBJ2-6,TRBV6-1,once,-,TGTGCCACCTTAGACTCTGGGGCCAACGTCCTGACTTTC,CATLDSGANVLTF
TRBJ1-2,TRBV7-9,few,-,TGTGCCAGCAGCTCAGACTGGGTGGGCTACACCTTC,CASSSDWVGYTF
TRBJ1-2,TRBV9,-,-,TGTGCCAGCAGCGTAGACCCTGCAGACTCGGGCTTACCTTCTTATGGCTACACCTTC,CASSVDPADSGLPSYGYTF
TRBJ2-6,TRBV6-5,-,TRBD1,TGTGCCAGCAGTCAGGGGGTAAGGGCCAACGTCCTGACTTTC,CASSQGVRANVLTF
TRBJ2-6,TRBV5-1,-,-,TGCGCCAGCAGCTTAACCACAGGGCCTGGGGCCAACGTCCTGACTTTC,CASSLTTGPGANVLTF
TRBJ2-3,TRBV7-2,once,TRBD2,TGTGCCAGCAGCTCGAACGTAGCGGGAGCAACAGATACGCAGTATTTT,CASSSNVAGATDTQYF
TRBJ1-5,TRBV5-6,-,TRBD1,TGTGCCAGCAGCTCGTTACAGGGGCGACAGCCCCAGCATTTT,CASSSLQGRQPQHF
TRBJ1-3,TRBV25-1,-,-,TGTGCCAGCAGTGTTTGGGGGTCTGGAAACACCATATATTTT,CASSVWGSGNTIYF
TRBJ2-1,TRBV19,once,TRBD2,TGTGCCAGTAGTAAGCTAGCGGGGCGAGGTTACAATGAGCAGTTCTTC,CASSKLAGRGYNEQFF
TRBJ1-1,TRBV5-1,few,-,TGCGCCAGCAGCTTGGGTGACATAGACACTGAAGCTTTCTTT,CASSLGDIDTEAFF
TRBJ1-2,TRBV5-4,-,-,TGTGCCAGCAGGGGGAACAGGGATACTAACTATGGCTACACCTTC,CASRGNRDTNYGYTF
TRBJ1-1,TRBV7-2,-,-,TGTGCCAGCAGCTTAGTATTGGCAGGATGGAACACTGAAGCTTTCTTT,CASSLVLAGWNTEAFF
TRBJ2-5,TRBV6-6,-,TRBD2,TGTGCTACCTGGGGGCTAGCGGGAGGGGAGACCCAGTACTTC,CATWGLAGGETQYF
TRBJ2-1,TRBV14,-,-,TGTGCCAGCAGCCAACATAATGAGCAGTTCTTC,CASSQHNEQFF
TRBJ1-1,TRBV6-5,once,TRBD1,TGTGCCAGCAGCTCCGCGGGGACAGGCCACACTGAAGCTTTCTTT,CASSSAGTGHTEAFF
TRBJ2-5,TRBV5-1,-,-,TGCGCCAGCAGCTTGGCCGGCAGAGGAGAGACCCAGTACTTC,CASSLAGRGETQYF
TRBJ2-5,TRBV11-3,-,TRBD1,TGTGCCAGCAGCCGGGACAGAGAGACCCAGTACTTC,CASSRDRETQYF
TRBJ2-6,TRBV5-6,-,TRBD1,TGTGCCAGCAGCTCCGCCCGGACAGGGTTAGGAGGGGCCAACGTCCTGACTTTC,CASSSARTGLGGANVLTF
TRBJ2-7,TRBV7-6,-,-,TGTGCCAGCAGCTTCTTTCAGGGAAGCGAGCAGTACTTC,CASSFFQGSEQYF
TRBJ1-1,TRBV5-1,-,-,TGCGCCAGCAGATCCCTTGTAGGGGGGAACACTGAAGCTTTCTTT,CASRSLVGGNTEAFF
TRBJ2-1,TRBV25-1,-,-,TGTGCCAGCAAGCGCATCAATGAGCAGTTCTTC,CASKRINEQFF
TRBJ2-4,TRBV18,-,-,TGTGCCAGCTCACCAGGGGCACAACGAAACATTCAGTACTTC,CASSPGAQRNIQYF
TRBJ2-1,TRBV30,-,-,TGTGCCTGGACCGAGGCGGATGAGGGTTTTAGCTCCTACAATGAGCAGTTCTTC,CAWTEADEGFSSYNEQFF
TRBJ1-2,TRBV15,-,-,TGTGCCACCACCCAGAGAGGGGCTCAGGGATTTTCCTATGGCTACACCTTC,CATTQRGAQGFSYGYTF
TRBJ1-1,TRBV6-6,-,-,TGTGCCAGCAGTTACTCGAGTAAGAACACTGAAGCTTTCTTT,CASSYSSKNTEAFF
TRBJ2-4,TRBV7-2,-,TRBD2,TGTGCCAGCAGCAATAGCGGGAGGGACGACAAAAACATTCAGTACTTC,CASSNSGRDDKNIQYF
TRBJ1-5,TRBV7-2,-,-,TGTGCCAGCAGCTCGTACAAGGGGAATCAGCCCCAGCATTTT,CASSSYKGNQPQHF